Listed below are T cell receptor beta chains from one sample, sequenced in a study of tumor-infiltrating lymphocytes in primary liver carcinoma. TCRdb independently ran MiXCR on the multiplex PCR reads; one entry per CDR3 protein. Counted here are about 96,000 distinct CDR3 sequences, less than 70% occurring once; the ten biggest clones make up under 30%. The specimen was tumor-adjacent normal liver tissue. These receptors were obtained from a man aged 40-55 years with primary liver carcinoma and hepatitis B virus infection. The CDR3 runs from the conserved cysteine through the conserved F or W. The order of the fields is D gene, clone size, V gene, J gene, CDR3 protein, CDR3 DNA. A D gene is named only where the DNA matches it firmly. Some rows mark clone size as missing; the rest say once, few, many or name a class of expanded clone.

d_call: -; clone_size: -; v_call: TRBV28; j_call: TRBJ2-7; cdr3_aa: CTSTGQTWAYEQYF; cdr3_nt: TGTACCAGCACGGGCCAGACTTGGGCCTACGAGCAGTACTTC
d_call: -; clone_size: many; v_call: TRBV28; j_call: TRBJ2-6; cdr3_aa: CASSSGANVLTF; cdr3_nt: TGTGCCAGCAGTTCAGGGGCCAACGTCCTGACTTTC
d_call: TRBD1; clone_size: medium-sized; v_call: TRBV6-1; j_call: TRBJ2-1; cdr3_aa: CASSEVPGQTGNEQFF; cdr3_nt: TGTGCCAGCAGTGAAGTCCCGGGACAGACGGGCAATGAGCAGTTCTTC
d_call: TRBD2; clone_size: -; v_call: TRBV11-2; j_call: TRBJ2-7; cdr3_aa: CANSLVAGETYKQYF; cdr3_nt: TGTGCCAACAGCTTAGTAGCGGGAGAAACCTACAAGCAGTACTTC
d_call: -; clone_size: -; v_call: TRBV11-2; j_call: TRBJ2-7; cdr3_aa: CAGSLGPYKQYF; cdr3_nt: TGTGCCGGCAGCCTGGGACCCTACAAGCAGTACTTC
d_call: -; clone_size: -; v_call: TRBV11-2; j_call: TRBJ2-1; cdr3_aa: CASSRGSGDKGQFF; cdr3_nt: TGCGCCAGCAGCCGAGGGTCCGGGGACAAGGGGCAGTTCTTC
d_call: TRBD1; clone_size: -; v_call: TRBV7-9; j_call: TRBJ2-7; cdr3_aa: CASSLYFGDRVPPDQYF; cdr3_nt: TGTGCCAGCAGCTTATATTTTGGGGACAGGGTTCCTCCCGATCAGTACTTC
d_call: -; clone_size: once; v_call: TRBV29-1; j_call: TRBJ2-2; cdr3_aa: CSTPSGETTGELIF; cdr3_nt: TGCAGCACCCCCTCTGGGGAGACCACCGGGGAGCTGATTTTT
d_call: -; clone_size: -; v_call: TRBV11-3; j_call: TRBJ2-2; cdr3_aa: CASSIGTSGTGELFF; cdr3_nt: TGTGCCAGCAGCATTGGGACCTCAGGGACCGGGGAGCTGTTTTTT
d_call: -; clone_size: -; v_call: TRBV11-1; j_call: TRBJ1-1; cdr3_aa: CASNLVANTEAFF; cdr3_nt: TGTGCTAGCAACTTAGTAGCGAACACTGAAGCTTTCTTT
d_call: -; clone_size: -; v_call: TRBV6-5; j_call: TRBJ2-5; cdr3_aa: CANSMLSPAETQYF; cdr3_nt: TGTGCCAACAGTATGCTATCTCCGGCGGAGACCCAGTACTTC
d_call: -; clone_size: -; v_call: TRBV12-3/TRBV12-4; j_call: TRBJ2-1; cdr3_aa: CASSFGGTSHNKKFF; cdr3_nt: TGTGCCAGCAGTTTCGGGGGAACCTCCCACAATAAGAAGTTCTTC
d_call: -; clone_size: -; v_call: TRBV7-9; j_call: TRBJ2-7; cdr3_aa: CASSLFSGEQYF; cdr3_nt: TGTGCCAGCAGCTTATTTTCGGGGGAGCAGTACTTC
d_call: -; clone_size: -; v_call: TRBV7-9; j_call: TRBJ2-2; cdr3_aa: CASSAQGNGELFF; cdr3_nt: TGTGCCAGCAGCGCACAGGGTAACGGGGAGCTGTTTTTT
d_call: -; clone_size: -; v_call: TRBV4-3; j_call: TRBJ2-1; cdr3_aa: CASSQDWAGRYNEQFF; cdr3_nt: TGCGCCAGCAGCCAAGATTGGGCGGGGAGATACAATGAGCAGTTCTTC
d_call: -; clone_size: few; v_call: TRBV28; j_call: TRBJ2-7; cdr3_aa: CASSLQLTGPRMYEQYF; cdr3_nt: TGTGCCAGCAGTTTACAATTGACCGGGCCTCGGATGTACGAGCAGTACTTC
d_call: -; clone_size: -; v_call: TRBV20-1; j_call: TRBJ2-1; cdr3_aa: CSARVDGGSVSEQFF; cdr3_nt: TGCAGTGCTAGAGTTGATGGCGGATCTGTGAGTGAGCAGTTCTTC